Listed below are T cell receptor beta chains from one sample, sequenced in a study of cytomegalovirus exposure and HLA in healthy donors. Some clones are missing from TCRdb's copy, which holds only in-frame ones; the method was immunoSEQ multiplex PCR. In all, the sample yields approximately 38,000 clones. The sequenced sample consisted of PBMCs. Source of these receptors: a man younger than 45 in good health and CMV-seronegative. The CDR3 runs from the conserved cysteine through the conserved F or W. The D gene is left open where the match is weak.

TRBJ1-1 TRBV5-1 TRBD1 TGCGCCAGCAGCAGGGACAGACCGAACACTGAAGCTTTCTTT CASSRDRPNTEAFF
TRBJ2-1 TRBV5-1 TRBD1 TGCGCCAGCAGACTGGGACAGGGGATACACAATGAGCAGTTCTTC CASRLGQGIHNEQFF
TRBJ2-2 TRBV18 TRBD2 TGTGCCAGCTCCCCCACGCCGGCGGGAGAATCCACCGGGGAGCTGTTTTTT CASSPTPAGESTGELFF
TRBJ2-7 TRBV19 - TGTGCCAGTAGTTATCTAGGTGCCTACGAGCAGTACTTC CASSYLGAYEQYF
TRBJ2-1 TRBV29-1 TRBD2 TGCAGCGTTCTGGGACTAGCGGGACGCAATGAGCAGTTCTTC CSVLGLAGRNEQFF
TRBJ2-1 TRBV6-5 - TGTGCCAGCAGCCTAAGAGGCAATGAGCAGTTCTTC CASSLRGNEQFF
TRBJ2-5 TRBV4-2 TRBD2 TGTGCCAGCAGCCAAGGAAACGGGAGGGCCGTGGAGACCCAGTACTTC CASSQGNGRAVETQYF
TRBJ2-1 TRBV19 - TGTGCCAGTAGTCTCACAGTTGGCCCCTACAATGAGCAGTTCTTC CASSLTVGPYNEQFF
TRBJ2-7 TRBV27 - TGTGCCAGCAGTCCCATCGGGGGGCGCTACGAGCAGTACTTC CASSPIGGRYEQYF
TRBJ2-7 TRBV6-5 - TGTGCCAGCAGTTACTTTCCGGGAGTTGGTGAGCAGTACTTC CASSYFPGVGEQYF
TRBJ2-2 TRBV7-9 - TGTGCCAGCAGTCACAGGCCCGGGGAGCTGTTTTTT CASSHRPGELFF
TRBJ2-7 TRBV6-5 TRBD1 TGTGCCAGCAGTTACTTGGGGGGACAGGCCCACGAGCAGTACTTC CASSYLGGQAHEQYF
TRBJ2-7 TRBV13 - TGTGCCAGCAGCCTCTTGCCCACTGGCGGGAATGAGTTCTCCGGGCAGTACTTC CASSLLPTGGNEFSGQYF
TRBJ2-7 TRBV2 TRBD2 TGTGCCAGCAGAAACGGACTAGCGGGAGTGAGTCGGGAGCAGTACTTC CASRNGLAGVSREQYF
TRBJ2-3 TRBV2 TRBD2 TGTGCCAGCACACTACTAGCGACGAGCACAGATACGCAGTATTTT CASTLLATSTDTQYF
TRBJ2-7 TRBV7-2 TRBD1 TGTGCCAGCAGTCGTGACAGGGGAAGCTCCTACGAGCAGTACTTC CASSRDRGSSYEQYF
TRBJ2-5 TRBV6-4 - TGTGCCACGAGACTACAGGGACGCAAAGAGACCCAGTACTTC CATRLQGRKETQYF
TRBJ2-7 TRBV7-2 - TGTGCCAGCAGCTTAGGGGACTGGGCCTACGAGCAGTACTTC CASSLGDWAYEQYF
TRBJ1-2 TRBV5-1 TRBD1 TGCGCCAGCAGCTTGTGGCCTACAGGGGTTGGCTACACCTTC CASSLWPTGVGYTF
TRBJ2-5 TRBV18 TRBD1 TGTGCCAGCTCACCGGAGACAGGGGGCCAGGAGACCCAGTACTTC CASSPETGGQETQYF
TRBJ2-3 TRBV30 TRBD2 TGTGCCCTAACTAGCGGGAGGACAGATACGCAGTATTTT CALTSGRTDTQYF
TRBJ2-5 TRBV4-3 TRBD2 TGCGCCAGCAGCCAAGATGGTAGCGGGAGTAAGGAGACCCAGTACTTC CASSQDGSGSKETQYF
TRBJ1-2 TRBV4-2 TRBD1 TGTGCCAGCAGCCACCGACAGGGGGATGGCTACACCTTC CASSHRQGDGYTF
TRBJ2-2 TRBV4-3 - TGCGCCAGCAGCCTCGATGGGGTCGTAGGGGCCGGGGAGCTGTTTTTT CASSLDGVVGAGELFF
TRBJ2-2 TRBV30 - TGTGCCTGGAGGTGGGCGGGGCTCTACACCGGGGAGCTGTTTTTT CAWRWAGLYTGELFF
TRBJ1-5 TRBV5-1 TRBD1 TGCGCCAGCAGCGTTGGGACAGGGGATCAGCCCCAGCATTTT CASSVGTGDQPQHF
TRBJ1-2 TRBV6-5 - TGTGCCAGCAGTTACTCGATCCAGGCCGTGAGTGGCTACACCTTC CASSYSIQAVSGYTF
TRBJ2-1 TRBV5-1 TRBD1 TGCGCCAGCAGCTTGGTCCCCGGGACAGGCTCCTACAATGAGCAGTTCTTC CASSLVPGTGSYNEQFF
TRBJ2-2 TRBV6-4 TRBD2 TGTGCCAGCAGTATAGCGGGAGAAGGCACCGGGGAGCTGTTTTTT CASSIAGEGTGELFF
TRBJ2-5 TRBV18 TRBD2 TGTGCCAGCTCCCGGGGACTAGCGGGAGAGGAGACCCAGTACTTC CASSRGLAGEETQYF
TRBJ2-1 TRBV6-1 TRBD2 TGTGCCAGCAGTGGAGGACTAGCGGGAGGGCCGGTCTACAATGAGCAGTTCTTC CASSGGLAGGPVYNEQFF
TRBJ1-2 TRBV6-5 TRBD1 TGTGCCAGCAGTTACTCTTCAGGGGGTGGGAACTATGGCTACACCTTC CASSYSSGGGNYGYTF
TRBJ2-7 TRBV7-9 - TGTGCCAGCAGCTTATCTAGGGACAAGAACTACGAGCAGTACTTC CASSLSRDKNYEQYF
TRBJ2-7 TRBV6-6 - TGTGCCAGCAGTCACAGGGTGGGATCCGAGCAGTACTTC CASSHRVGSEQYF
TRBJ1-5 TRBV7-9 - TGTGCCAGCAGCTTAGTCGGACGGGGGGCCAATCAGCCCCAGCATTTT CASSLVGRGANQPQHF
TRBJ2-7 TRBV10-3 TRBD1 TGTGCCATCAGTGAGTCGGGACAGGGGAAGGGCTACGAGCAGTACTTC CAISESGQGKGYEQYF
TRBJ1-6 TRBV18 TRBD1 TGTGCCAGCTCACCAGGCCCGGACAGGGGATCCCTCCACTTT CASSPGPDRGSLHF
TRBJ2-1 TRBV30 TRBD2 TGTGCCTCCTACGTGGGACTAGCGGGAGTTGGGTTCTTC CASYVGLAGVGFF
TRBJ2-7 TRBV5-4 TRBD1 TGTGCCAGCAGCTGGGGGACAGACGTCTACGAGCAGTACTTC CASSWGTDVYEQYF
TRBJ1-2 TRBV6-5 - TGTGCCACCAGTCCGCTCGGGAGGGATGGCTACACCTTC CATSPLGRDGYTF
TRBJ2-1 TRBV18 TRBD2 TGTGCCAGCTCACCACCCAACGGGAGGGACTACAATGAGCAGTTCTTC CASSPPNGRDYNEQFF